Listed below are T cell receptor beta chains from one sample, sequenced in a study of neurological immune-mediated disorders. TCRdb reprocessed the 5' RACE reads via MiXCR and lists one record per CDR3 protein. The sample shows around 94,000 distinct CDR3 sequences, approximately 3.3% of them seen only once. Sequencing input: PBMCs. The receptor source for this set is a woman under 30 with multiple sclerosis. Both conserved end residues are trimmed from each CDR3. Fields, in order: V gene, CDR3 protein.

TRBV25-1	ASSEDNSNQPQH
TRBV19	ASSKVTGDTEAF
TRBV14	ASSHRGSYNEQF
TRBV6-6	ASTEIVTGTNEKLF
TRBV15	ATSTLLLGSDGANVLT
TRBV7-2	ASNPGGLEQY
TRBV5-1	ASSLQVSGTEAF
TRBV6-6	ASGVEQY
TRBV2	ASTEGGYRNQPQH
TRBV6-1	ATPGGSYEQY
TRBV4-1	ASSQDPVPSYEQY
TRBV7-9	ASSFEGNQPQH
TRBV29-1	SGQVSSGNTIY
TRBV7-2	ASSPGLADTDTQY
TRBV20-1	SSMASSTDTQY